The sequence of this T cell receptor (beta chain) was determined in a study of post-analysis software for immune sequencing data. On this clonotype: Its antigen is as yet unknown.

Study observations and caveats: Comparison of patients with controls showed five TRBV segments more frequent in patients, TRBV5-6, TRBV5-1 and TRBV20-1 among them.

Tagging with unique molecular identifiers was a feature of the TCR beta cDNA libraries. TCRdb reanalysed the PCR reads using MiXCR and keeps one entry per CDR3 protein. In the table there are 740,000 or so distinct CDR3 sequences, approximately 50% of which are singletons. This CDR3 spans 19 amino acids. Germline V lookup: CDR1 ENHRY, CDR2 SYGVKD. Trimming took 4 bases from V and 2 from J, leaving 25 bases between them. The TCR originated in a girl aged 5-17 years with multiple sclerosis. V usage is TRBV10-3 and J usage is TRBJ2-3; D may be TRBD2 (6 bases). Material: blood. The CDR3 bases are TGTGCCATCAGTGTGTTGAAGGGGCAAGTAGCGGATACCACAGATACGCAGTATTTT. Translating it yields CAISVLKGQVADTTDTQYF.